Following are 20 T cell receptor beta chains from one sample sequenced in a study of beta chain features in type 1 diabetes. Sequencing targeted expressed TCRB transcripts, as all isolated RNA had been reverse transcribed. Profiled with immunoSEQ multiplex PCR; TCRdb holds only in-frame clones, not every one. In the table there are 200,000 to 300,000 clones, about 11% of which are singletons. These receptors are not linked to any known antigen. Whole-study findings and limits: Shorter TCRB CDR3s, moderately but significantly so, marked every one of the four CD4+ subsets in Type 1 diabetes patients.

The sequenced sample consisted of naive CD4+ T cells from blood. These receptors all come from a young man with type 1 diabetes.

This clone has only a few counts. The V call is TRBV5-1, the J call TRBJ2-3; no reliable D call. CDR3 length: 12 amino acids. Germline-derived CDR1 and CDR2 are SGHRS and YFSETQ. V was cut by 2 bases and J by 2 bases, with 3 bases left in between. The CDR3 protein is CASSFHTDTQYF. CDR3 nucleotide sequence: TGCGCCAGCAGCTTCCACACAGATACGCAGTATTTT.

The chain combines TRBV14 with TRBJ1-2; D might be TRBD1 (6 bases). CDR3 size: 15 residues. Between the trimmed V and J ends, which lost 1 base and 4 bases, there was a span of 13 bases. Germline-derived CDR1 and CDR2 are SGHDN and FVKESK. CDR3 sequence (DNA): TGTGCCAGCAGCCAAGGCTCGACAGGACCCTATGGCTACACCTTC. It yields the protein CASSQGSTGPYGYTF. The variable domain in full, with the rest retrieved from reference TRBV14 and TRBJ1-2, is EAGVTQFPSHSVIEKGQTVTLRCDPISGHDNLYWYRRVMGKEIKFLLHFVKESKQDESGMPNNRFLAERTGGTYSTLKVQPAELEDSGVYFCASSQGSTGPYGYTFGSGTRLTVV.

This clone has just a few counts. The J gene is TRBJ2-7, the V gene TRBV10-3, with 10 bases identical to TRBD2. CDR1 is ENHRY, CDR2 SYGVKD, per germline. CDR3 length equals 18 residues. The CDR3 bases are TGTGCATCAGGGTTAAGGAGCGGGGGGGCCGGTTCAATCGACGAGCAGTACTTC. Translating it yields CASGLRSGGAGSIDEQYF.

A few counts support this clone. This chain links TRBV19 with TRBJ1-2; D may be TRBD1 (6 bases). V lost 3 bases and J 3 bases, leaving 11 bases between the germline ends. Germline CDR1 LNHDA, CDR2 SQIVND (reference sequence). The CDR3 sequence is 14 residues long. The CDR3 spells CASSMQGIDYGYTF. CDR3 nucleotide sequence: TGTGCCAGTAGTATGCAGGGGATTGACTATGGCTACACCTTC.

This clone occurred a few times. J is TRBJ2-2 and V is TRBV4-3; 9 positions match TRBD1. Unmatched junction bases numbered 6, after V lost 3 bases and J lost 7 bases. This CDR3 contains 15 residues. Germline-derived CDR1 and CDR2 are LGHNA and YSLEER. This CDR3 is CASSHSDRGGGELFF. The CDR3 DNA is TGCGCCAGCAGCCATTCGGACAGGGGCGGCGGGGAGCTGTTTTTT.

This clone showed up just a few times. The chain is built from TRBV5-1 and TRBJ2-1; 9 positions agree with TRBD1. V lost 1 base, J lost 9 bases, and 2 bases stayed unmatched. The CDR3 runs 13 residues. Germline V gene sequence: CDR1 SGHRS, CDR2 YFSETQ. CDR3 protein: CASSLRQGGEQFF. The CDR3 bases are TGCGCCAGCAGCTTGAGACAGGGGGGTGAGCAGTTCTTC. Looking up the rest from reference TRBV5-1 and TRBJ2-1 gives the full variable domain: KAGVTQTPRYLIKTRGQQVTLSCSPISGHRSVSWYQQTPGQGLQFLFEYFSETQRNKGNFPGRFSGRQFSNSRSEMNVSTLELGDSALYLCASSLRQGGEQFFGPGTRLTVL.

The chain carries TRBV14 and TRBJ2-1; no firm D call. Germline V gene lookup returns CDR1 SGHDN and CDR2 FVKESK. The CDR3 is 16 residues long. Trimming took 1 base from V and 1 from J, leaving 11 bases between them. The CDR3 sequence: CASSQGLGVSYNEQFF. The CDR3 bases are TGTGCCAGCAGCCAAGGTCTCGGTGTTTCCTACAATGAGCAGTTCTTC.

This clone was counted between two and nine times. The V call is TRBV29-1, the J call TRBJ2-5, with D unclear. V shed 6 bases and J shed 3 bases, with 23 bases lying between them. Germline V gene lookup returns CDR1 SQVTM and CDR2 ANQGSEA. The CDR3 spans 16 residues. The CDR3 loop is CSVSPRLASHEETQYF. The CDR3 DNA reads as TGCAGCGTCTCGCCCCGGCTGGCTAGTCATGAAGAGACCCAGTACTTC.

This clone showed up just a few times. One junction end disagrees with the germline gene, perhaps due to a read error. For the CDR3, the DNA is TGTGCTAGCAGCCAGGGTGTTGGCGGGGAGCTGTTTTTT. Translated, it gives CASSQGVGGELFF. The chain uses TRBV7-7 and TRBJ2-2, with a weak D call TRBD1 (5 bases). Germline V CDR1 and CDR2: SSHAT, FNYEAQ (reference sequence). The CDR3 covers 13 residues.

This chain uses TRBV6-6 with TRBJ1-6; D is ambiguous. Germline V gives CDR1 MNHNY, CDR2 SVGAGI (reference sequence). The CDR3 contains 15 residues. Between the trimmed V and J ends, which lost 8 bases and 7 bases, there was a span of 18 bases. Here the CDR3 reads CASSPNAVENSPLHF. The DNA of the CDR3 is TGTGCCAGCTCTCCCAACGCAGTGGAGAATTCACCCCTCCACTTT.

V and J are TRBV18 and TRBJ1-1; D uncertain. The CDR3 covers 14 residues. The V and J ends lost 3 bases and 4 bases respectively, with 12 bases between them. Germline CDR1 KGHSH, CDR2 LQKENI. The CDR3 DNA follows: TGTGCCAGCTCACCGGGCCCGATGGGCACTGAAGCTTTCTTT. Amino acid sequence: CASSPGPMGTEAFF.

This clone appeared a few times. This sequence joins TRBV29-1 and TRBJ1-1; D perhaps matches TRBD1 (5 bases). V lost 5 bases and J 1 base, leaving 8 bases between the germline ends. The CDR3 is 12 residues long. Germline loops: CDR1 SQVTM, CDR2 ANQGSEA. The CDR3 DNA sequence: TGCAGCGTTTCCCAGGGGAACACTGAAGCTTTCTTT. It yields the protein CSVSQGNTEAFF.

This chain joins TRBV6-1 and TRBJ2-2, with D unresolved. Germline values: CDR1 MNHNS, CDR2 SASEGT. The V and J ends lost 7 bases and 3 bases respectively, with 6 bases between them. The CDR3 has 12 residues. The CDR3, as DNA: TGTGCCAGCACCAGATACACCGGGGAGCTGTTTTTT. It yields the protein CASTRYTGELFF.

This clone has a handful of counts. The chain joins TRBV5-4 to TRBJ2-7, with 9 bases identical to TRBD1. Trimming at V came to 5 bases and at J to 5 bases, leaving 8 bases not matched to a gene. CDR3 length: 14 amino acids. The germline V gene encodes CDR1 SGHNT and CDR2 YYREEE (reference sequence). CDR3 bases: TGTGCCAGCAGGAATCCGGGACAGGGTAACGAGCAGTACTTC. Residues: CASRNPGQGNEQYF.

The rearrangement uses TRBV28 and TRBJ2-4; TRBD1 matches 9 bases. The CDR3 consists of 13 residues. The V and J ends lost 2 bases and 16 bases, in that order; junction bases with no gene match: 9. CDR1 is MDHEN and CDR2 is SYDVKM in the germline V gene. The CDR3 is CASSLGREDRGYF. DNA for the CDR3: TGTGCCAGCAGTTTAGGGAGGGAGGACAGGGGTTACTTC.

This clone was seen only a few times. The chain employs TRBV23-1 and TRBJ1-2; D remains ambiguous. TRBV23-1 is classed as an ORF, of uncertain function. Trimming took off 4 bases at V and 6 bases at J, with 21 bases between the two ends. The CDR3 contains 16 residues. The CDR3 sequence: CASSPSSGSQRHGYTF. In nucleotides, the CDR3 is TGCGCCAGCAGTCCCTCCTCCGGGTCCCAGAGACATGGCTACACCTTC.

In this sample, this clone turned up a few times. The CDR3 coding sequence is TGTGCCTGGACTGCGGAACAGAGAGGGGGCTACACCTTC. It encodes CAWTAEQRGGYTF. The chain couples TRBV30 to TRBJ1-2; unclear D gene. V was pared by 4 bases and J by 8 bases, with 17 bases between. The CDR3 is 13 residues long. Per germline, CDR1 GTSNPN and CDR2 SVGIG (reference sequence).

V usage is TRBV5-1 and J usage is TRBJ1-4; D is undetermined. This CDR3 is 12 amino acids long. CDR1 is SGHRS and CDR2 is YFSETQ in the germline V gene. Trimming shortened V by 1 base and J by 8 bases, and 6 bases separated the two germline ends. The CDR3 loop reads CASSLNREKLFF. The CDR3 DNA sequence: TGCGCCAGCAGCTTGAACAGAGAAAAACTGTTTTTT.

The chain combines TRBV5-4 with TRBJ2-1; the match to TRBD1 covers 7 bases. The CDR3 has 16 amino acids. V was clipped by 0 bases and J by 7 bases; unmatched bases: 10. Looked up from germline, CDR1 is SGHNT and CDR2 is YYREEE (reference sequence). Here the CDR3 reads CASSLDTPTGRNEQFF. The CDR3 coding sequence is TGTGCCAGCAGCTTGGACACCCCGACAGGGAGAAATGAGCAGTTCTTC.

The V call is TRBV18, the J call TRBJ2-7; 8 nucleotides match TRBD1. Germline CDR1 and CDR2: KGHSH and LQKENI. V was clipped by 3 bases and J by 5 bases; unmatched bases: 6. This CDR3 has 14 residues. The CDR3 nucleotides are TGTGCCAGCTCACCCGGGACAGGTGAGGACGAGCAGTACTTC. Its translation: CASSPGTGEDEQYF.